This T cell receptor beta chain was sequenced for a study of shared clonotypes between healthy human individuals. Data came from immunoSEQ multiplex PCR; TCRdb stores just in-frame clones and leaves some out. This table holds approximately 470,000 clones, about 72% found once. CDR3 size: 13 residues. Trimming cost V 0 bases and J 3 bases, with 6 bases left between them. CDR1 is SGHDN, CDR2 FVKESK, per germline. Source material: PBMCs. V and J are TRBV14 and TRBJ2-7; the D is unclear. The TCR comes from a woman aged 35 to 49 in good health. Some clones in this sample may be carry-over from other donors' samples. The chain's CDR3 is CASSQDLDYEQYF. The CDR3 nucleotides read TGTGCCAGCAGCCAAGATCTGGACTACGAGCAGTACTTC.